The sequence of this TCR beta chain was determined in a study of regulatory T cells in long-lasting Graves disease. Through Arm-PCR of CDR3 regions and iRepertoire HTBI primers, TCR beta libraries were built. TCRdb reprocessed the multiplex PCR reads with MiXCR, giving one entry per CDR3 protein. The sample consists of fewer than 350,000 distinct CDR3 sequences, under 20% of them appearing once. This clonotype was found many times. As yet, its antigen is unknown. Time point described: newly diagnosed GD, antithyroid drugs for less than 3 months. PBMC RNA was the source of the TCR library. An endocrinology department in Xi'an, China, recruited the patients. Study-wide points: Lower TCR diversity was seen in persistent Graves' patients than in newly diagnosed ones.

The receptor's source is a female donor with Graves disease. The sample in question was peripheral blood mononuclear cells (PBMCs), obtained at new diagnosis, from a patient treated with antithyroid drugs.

The CDR3 protein is CSARTALAAYEQYF. The CDR3 nucleotides read TGCAGTGCTAGAACGGCGCTAGCAGCCTACGAGCAGTACTTC. This chain uses TRBV20-1 with TRBJ2-7, with D maybe TRBD2 (5 bases). V lost 2 bases, J lost 2 bases, and 13 bases lay in between. The CDR3 is 14 amino acids. Per germline, CDR1 DFQATT and CDR2 SNEGSKA (reference sequence).